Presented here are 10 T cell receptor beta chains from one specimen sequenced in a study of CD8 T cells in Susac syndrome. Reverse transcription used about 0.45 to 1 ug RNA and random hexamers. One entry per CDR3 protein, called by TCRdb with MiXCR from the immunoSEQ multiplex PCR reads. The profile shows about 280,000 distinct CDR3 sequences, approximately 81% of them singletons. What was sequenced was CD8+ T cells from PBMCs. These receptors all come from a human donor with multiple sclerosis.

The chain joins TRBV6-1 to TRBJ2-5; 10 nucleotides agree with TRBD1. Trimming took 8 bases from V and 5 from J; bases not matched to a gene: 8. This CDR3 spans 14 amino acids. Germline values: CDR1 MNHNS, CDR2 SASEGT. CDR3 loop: CASRDRGAQETQYF. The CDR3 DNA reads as TGTGCCAGCCGGGACAGGGGTGCCCAGGAGACCCAGTACTTC.

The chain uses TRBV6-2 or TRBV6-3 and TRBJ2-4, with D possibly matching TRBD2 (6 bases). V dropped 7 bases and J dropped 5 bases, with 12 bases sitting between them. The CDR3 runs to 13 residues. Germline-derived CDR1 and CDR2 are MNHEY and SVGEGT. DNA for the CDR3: TGTGCCAGCATCGGCCCGGGGGAAAACATTCAGTACTTC. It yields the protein CASIGPGENIQYF.

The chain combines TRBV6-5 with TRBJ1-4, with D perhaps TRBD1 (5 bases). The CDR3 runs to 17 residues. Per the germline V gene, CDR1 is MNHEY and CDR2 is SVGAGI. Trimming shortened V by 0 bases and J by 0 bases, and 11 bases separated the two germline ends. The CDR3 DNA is TGTGCCAGCAGTTACTCGATGGGGGGAGCAACTAATGAAAAACTGTTTTTT. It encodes CASSYSMGGATNEKLFF.

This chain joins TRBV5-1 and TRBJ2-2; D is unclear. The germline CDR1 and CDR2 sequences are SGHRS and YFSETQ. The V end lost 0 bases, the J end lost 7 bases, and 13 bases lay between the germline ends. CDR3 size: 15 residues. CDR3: CASSLDYWALGELFF. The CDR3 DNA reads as TGCGCCAGCAGCTTGGACTACTGGGCCCTCGGGGAGCTGTTTTTT.

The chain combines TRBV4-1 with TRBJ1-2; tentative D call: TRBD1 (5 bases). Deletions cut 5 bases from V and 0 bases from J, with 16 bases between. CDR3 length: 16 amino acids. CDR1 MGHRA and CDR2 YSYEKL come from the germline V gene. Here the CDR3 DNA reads TGCGCCAGCAGCGCGATACAGGCAAACGCTAACTATGGCTACACCTTC. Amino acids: CASSAIQANANYGYTF.

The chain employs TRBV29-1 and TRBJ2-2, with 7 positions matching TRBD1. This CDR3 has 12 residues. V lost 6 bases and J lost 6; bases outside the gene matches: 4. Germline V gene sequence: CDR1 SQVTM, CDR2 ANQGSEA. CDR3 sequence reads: CSVTGTSGELFF. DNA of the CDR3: TGCAGCGTGACAGGGACGTCCGGGGAGCTGTTTTTT.

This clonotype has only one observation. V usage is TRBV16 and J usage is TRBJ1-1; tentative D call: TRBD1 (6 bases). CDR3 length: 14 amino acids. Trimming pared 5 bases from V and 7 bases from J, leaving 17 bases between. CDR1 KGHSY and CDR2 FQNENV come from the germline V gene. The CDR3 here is CASSYKGGEGEAFF. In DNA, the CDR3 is TGTGCCAGCAGCTACAAGGGGGGGGAAGGTGAAGCTTTCTTT.

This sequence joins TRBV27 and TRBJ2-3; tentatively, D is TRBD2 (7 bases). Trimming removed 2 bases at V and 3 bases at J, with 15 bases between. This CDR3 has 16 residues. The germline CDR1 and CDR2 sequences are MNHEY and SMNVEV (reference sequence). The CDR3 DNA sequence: TGTGCCAGCAGTTTAACCTCAAAGGGGGGGACAGATACGCAGTATTTT. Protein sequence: CASSLTSKGGTDTQYF.

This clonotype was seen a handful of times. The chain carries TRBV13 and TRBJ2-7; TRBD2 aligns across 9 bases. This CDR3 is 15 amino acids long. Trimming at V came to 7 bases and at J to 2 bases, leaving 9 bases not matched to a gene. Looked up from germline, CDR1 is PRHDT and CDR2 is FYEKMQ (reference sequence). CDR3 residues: CASTSSGTSPYEQYF. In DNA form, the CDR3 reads TGTGCCAGCACCTCATCCGGGACTAGCCCCTACGAGCAGTACTTC.

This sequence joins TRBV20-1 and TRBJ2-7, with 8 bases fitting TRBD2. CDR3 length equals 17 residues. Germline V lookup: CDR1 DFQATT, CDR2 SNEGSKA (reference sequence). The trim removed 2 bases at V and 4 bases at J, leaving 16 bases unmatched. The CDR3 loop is CSARPLLTGRGGYEQYF. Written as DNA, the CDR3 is TGCAGTGCTAGACCTCTCCTGACCGGGAGGGGAGGGTACGAGCAGTACTTC.